This T cell receptor (beta chain) was recovered during a study of T cell responses to AZD1222 COVID-19 vaccine. Findings of the study overall: Epitopes outside B.1.351 and B.1.1.7 mutated regions reportedly drew nearly half of spike TCRs. The peak T cell response came first, and repertoires were sampled only after it.

V lost 0 bases and J lost 4; bases outside the gene matches: 4. The CDR3 is 16 residues long. Germline V CDR1 and CDR2: MNHEY, SVGAGI. With respect to this clone: Its target is not known.

Sequencing was performed with immunoSEQ multiplex PCR; in TCRdb, only in-frame clones are kept and a portion is missing. The sample records roughly 170,000 clones, about 86% being singletons. The TCR originated in an adult in good health. The chain uses TRBV6-5 and TRBJ2-5, with 11 bases matching TRBD1. Sequenced here: peripheral blood, sampled on day 0 of AZD1222 vaccination. CDR3 in DNA: TGTGCCAGCAGTTACTCCCGGACAGGGGGCGGAGAGACCCAGTACTTC. Translating it yields CASSYSRTGGGETQYF.